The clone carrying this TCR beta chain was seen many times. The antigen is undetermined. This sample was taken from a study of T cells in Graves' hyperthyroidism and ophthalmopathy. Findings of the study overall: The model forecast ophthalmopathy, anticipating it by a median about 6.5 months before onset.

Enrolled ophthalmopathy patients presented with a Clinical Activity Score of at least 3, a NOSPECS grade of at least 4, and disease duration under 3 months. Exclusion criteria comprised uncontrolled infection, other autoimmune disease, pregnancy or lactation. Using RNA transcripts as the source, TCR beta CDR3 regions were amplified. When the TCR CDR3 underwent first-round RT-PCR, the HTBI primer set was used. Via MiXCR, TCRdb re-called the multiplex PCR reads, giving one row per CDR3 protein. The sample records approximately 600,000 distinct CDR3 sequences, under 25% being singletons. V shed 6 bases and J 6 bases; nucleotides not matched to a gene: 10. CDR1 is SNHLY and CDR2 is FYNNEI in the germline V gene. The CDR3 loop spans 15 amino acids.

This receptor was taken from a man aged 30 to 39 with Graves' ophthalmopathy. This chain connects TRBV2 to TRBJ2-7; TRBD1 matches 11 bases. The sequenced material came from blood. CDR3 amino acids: CASRVVGTGGSEQYF. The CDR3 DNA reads TGTGCCAGCAGAGTAGTCGGGACAGGGGGAAGCGAGCAGTACTTC.